This T cell receptor (beta chain) was identified during a study of low-dose radiotherapy and immunotherapy resistance in tumors. Priming of first-strand cDNA relied on TRAV- and TRBV-specific primers (covering alpha and beta chains). TCR amplification used 20 PCR cycles, a constant-region primer and a V-primer adapter. TCRdb reanalysed the reads using MiXCR and keeps one entry per CDR3 protein. The sample has fewer than 50,000 distinct CDR3 sequences; around 25% are singletons. This clonotype has ten or more counts. Time point meaning: after trial treatment. Sample treatment: LDRT plus nivolumab, ipilimumab, low-dose cyclophosphamide and aspirin (RACIN trial). The CDR3 has 12 residues. In germline, CDR1 is SGHAT, CDR2 FQNNGV. Trimming cost V 10 bases and J 6 bases, with 15 bases left between them.

The genes are TRBV11-2 and TRBJ1-1; the D gene is possibly TRBD1 (6 bases). The sample consisted of PBMCs, taken after low-dose radiotherapy plus immunotherapy. The TCR originated in a male donor with prostate cancer. The CDR3: CAKRGGKAEAFF. CDR3 in DNA: TGTGCCAAGAGGGGGGGCAAAGCTGAAGCTTTCTTT.